This T cell receptor (beta chain) was identified in a study of beta chain features in type 1 diabetes. Study-wide context: Patients did not differ from healthy donors in age, gender or cell yield.

Trimming cost V 4 bases and J 2 bases; bases outside gene matches: 5. This CDR3 has 15 amino acids. Germline assignment: CDR1 MGHRA and CDR2 YSYEKL. Every bit of the isolated RNA underwent reverse transcription, so sequencing read expressed TCRB transcripts. Profiling relied on immunoSEQ multiplex PCR, and the TCRdb table lists in-frame clones only, not all of them. The sample contains a few hundred thousand clones, 20% of which appear only once. One heparinised draw of blood, averaging around 120 mL, came from each donor. The chain is built from TRBV4-1 and TRBJ2-1; 7 nucleotides align to TRBD1. The clonotype comes from a woman aged 18-35 years in good health. The sequenced sample was naive CD4+ T cells from blood. CDR3 nucleotides: TGCGCCAGCAGCCGTAGACAGGGTCCCTACAATGAGCAGTTCTTC. Translation gives CASSRRQGPYNEQFF.